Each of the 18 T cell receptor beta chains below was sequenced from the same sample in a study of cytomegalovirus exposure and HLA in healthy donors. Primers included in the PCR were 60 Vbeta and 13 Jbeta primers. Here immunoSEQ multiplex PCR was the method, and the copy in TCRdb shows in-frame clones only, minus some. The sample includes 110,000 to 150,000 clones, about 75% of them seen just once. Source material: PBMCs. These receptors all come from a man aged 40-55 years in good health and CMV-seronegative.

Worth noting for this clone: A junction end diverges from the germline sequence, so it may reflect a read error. CDR3 in amino acids: CAISDLTSYEQYF. DNA of the CDR3: TGTGCCATCAGTGACCTTACTAGCTACGAGCAGTACTTC. The chain employs TRBV6-1 and TRBJ2-7; D possibly corresponds to TRBD2 (5 bases). CDR3 length: 13 amino acids. From germline, CDR1 is MNHNS and CDR2 SASEGT.

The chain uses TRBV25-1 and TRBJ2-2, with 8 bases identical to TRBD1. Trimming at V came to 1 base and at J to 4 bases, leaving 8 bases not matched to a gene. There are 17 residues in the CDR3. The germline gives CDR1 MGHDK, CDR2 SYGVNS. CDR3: CASSEWGWTGSTGELFF. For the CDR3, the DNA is TGTGCCAGCAGTGAATGGGGATGGACAGGGAGCACCGGGGAGCTGTTTTTT.

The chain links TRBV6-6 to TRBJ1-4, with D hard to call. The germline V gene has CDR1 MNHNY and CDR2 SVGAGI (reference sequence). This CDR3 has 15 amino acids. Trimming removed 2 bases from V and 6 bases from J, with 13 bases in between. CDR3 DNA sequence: TGTGCCAGCAGTTACCAAGGGCCGGAGGATGAAAAACTGTTTTTT. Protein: CASSYQGPEDEKLFF.

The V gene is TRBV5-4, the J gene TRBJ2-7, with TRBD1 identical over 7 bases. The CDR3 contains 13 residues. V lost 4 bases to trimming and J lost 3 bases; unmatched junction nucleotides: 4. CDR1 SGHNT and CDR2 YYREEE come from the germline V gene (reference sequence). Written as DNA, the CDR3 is TGTGCCAGCAGCGTACAGGGGAACTACGAGCAGTACTTC. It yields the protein CASSVQGNYEQYF. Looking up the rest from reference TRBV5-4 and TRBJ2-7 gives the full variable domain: ETGVTQSPTHLIKTRGQQVTLRCSSQSGHNTVSWYQQALGQGPQFIFQYYREEENGRGNFPPRFSGLQFPNYSSELNVNALELDDSALYLCASSVQGNYEQYFGPGTRLTVT.

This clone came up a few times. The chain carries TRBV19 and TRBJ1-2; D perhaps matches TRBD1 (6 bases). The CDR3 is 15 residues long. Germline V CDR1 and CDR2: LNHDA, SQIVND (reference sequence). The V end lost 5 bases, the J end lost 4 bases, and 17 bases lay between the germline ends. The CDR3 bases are TGTGCCAGTAGTCCCCCGCCAGGACAGACCTATGGCTACACCTTC. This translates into CASSPPPGQTYGYTF.

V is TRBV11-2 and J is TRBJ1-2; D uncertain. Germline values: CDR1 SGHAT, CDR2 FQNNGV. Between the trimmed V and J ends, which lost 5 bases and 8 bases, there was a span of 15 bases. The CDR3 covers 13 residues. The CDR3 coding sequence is TGTGCCAGCAGCCCTGACGGCACCAGGGGCTACACCTTC. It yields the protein CASSPDGTRGYTF.

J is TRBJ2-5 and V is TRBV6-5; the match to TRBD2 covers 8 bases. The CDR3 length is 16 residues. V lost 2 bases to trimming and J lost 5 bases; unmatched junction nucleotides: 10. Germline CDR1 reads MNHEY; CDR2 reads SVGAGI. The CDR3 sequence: CASSYQVTSVPETQYF. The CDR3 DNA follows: TGTGCCAGCAGTTACCAGGTGACTAGCGTTCCGGAGACCCAGTACTTC.

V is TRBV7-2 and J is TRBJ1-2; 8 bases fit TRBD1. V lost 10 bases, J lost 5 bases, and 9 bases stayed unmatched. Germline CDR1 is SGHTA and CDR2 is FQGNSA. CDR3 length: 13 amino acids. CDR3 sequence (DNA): TGTGCCACTCTCCAGGGGGCAAGGTATGGCTACACCTTC. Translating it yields CATLQGARYGYTF. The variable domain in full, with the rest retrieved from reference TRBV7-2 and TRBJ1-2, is GAGVSQSPSNKVTEKGKDVELRCDPISGHTALYWYRQSLGQGLEFLIYFQGNSAPDKSGLPSDRFSAERTGGSVSTLTIQRTQQEDSAVYLCATLQGARYGYTFGSGTRLTVV.

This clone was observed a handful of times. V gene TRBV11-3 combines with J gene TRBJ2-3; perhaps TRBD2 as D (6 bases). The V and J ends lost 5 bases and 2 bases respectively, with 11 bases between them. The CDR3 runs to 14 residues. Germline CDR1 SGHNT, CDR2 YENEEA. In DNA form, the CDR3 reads TGTGCCAGCAGCCCCTGGCGGGACACAGATACGCAGTATTTT. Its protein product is CASSPWRDTDTQYF. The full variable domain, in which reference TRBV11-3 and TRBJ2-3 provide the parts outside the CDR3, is EAGVVQSPRYKIIEKKQPVAFWCNPISGHNTLYWYLQNLGQGPELLIRYENEEAVDDSQLPKDRFSAERLKGVDSTLKIQPAELGDSAVYLCASSPWRDTDTQYFGPGTRLTVL.

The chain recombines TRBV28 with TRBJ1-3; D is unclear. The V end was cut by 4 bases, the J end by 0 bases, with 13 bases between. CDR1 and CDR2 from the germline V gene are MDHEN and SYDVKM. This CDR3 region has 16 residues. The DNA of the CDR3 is TGTGCCAGCAGTTCGTTCGGGGTTCTCTCTGGAAACACCATATATTTT. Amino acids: CASSSFGVLSGNTIYF.

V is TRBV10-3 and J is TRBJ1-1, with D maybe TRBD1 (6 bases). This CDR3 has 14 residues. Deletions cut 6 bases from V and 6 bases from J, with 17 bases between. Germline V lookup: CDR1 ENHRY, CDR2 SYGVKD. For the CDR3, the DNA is TGTGCCATCAGCGGAACAGGGTTCGGAGCTGAAGCTTTCTTT. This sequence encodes CAISGTGFGAEAFF.

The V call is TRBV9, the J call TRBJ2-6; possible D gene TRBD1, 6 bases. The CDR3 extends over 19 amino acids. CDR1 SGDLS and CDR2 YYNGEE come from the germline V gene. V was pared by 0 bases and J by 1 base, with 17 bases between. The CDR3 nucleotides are TGTGCCAGCAGCGTAGCAGTCACAGGGTTTTCTTCTGGGGCCAACGTCCTGACTTTC. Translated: CASSVAVTGFSSGANVLTF. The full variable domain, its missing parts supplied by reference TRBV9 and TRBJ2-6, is DSGVTQTPKHLITATGQRVTLRCSPRSGDLSVYWYQQSLDQGLQFLIQYYNGEERAKGNILERFSAQQFPDLHSELNLSSLELGDSALYFCASSVAVTGFSSGANVLTFGAGSRLTVL.

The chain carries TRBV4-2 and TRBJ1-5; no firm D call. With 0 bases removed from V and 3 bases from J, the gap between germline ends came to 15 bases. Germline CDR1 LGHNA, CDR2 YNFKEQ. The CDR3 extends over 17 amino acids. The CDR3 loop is CASSQDERRGLNQPQHF. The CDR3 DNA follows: TGTGCCAGCAGCCAAGATGAACGGAGAGGGCTCAATCAGCCCCAGCATTTT.

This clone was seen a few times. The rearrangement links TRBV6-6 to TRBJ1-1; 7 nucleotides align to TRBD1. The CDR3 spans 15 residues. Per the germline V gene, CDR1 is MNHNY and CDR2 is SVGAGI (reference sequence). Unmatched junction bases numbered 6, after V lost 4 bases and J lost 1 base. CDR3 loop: CASSFRTGANTEAFF. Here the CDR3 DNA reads TGTGCCAGCAGTTTTCGGACAGGAGCGAACACTGAAGCTTTCTTT.

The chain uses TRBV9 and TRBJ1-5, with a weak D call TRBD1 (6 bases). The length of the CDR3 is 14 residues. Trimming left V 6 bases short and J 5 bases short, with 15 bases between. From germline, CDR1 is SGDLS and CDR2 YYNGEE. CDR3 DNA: TGTGCCAGCAATGGGGGCCTCTCCTATCAGCCCCAGCATTTT. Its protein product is CASNGGLSYQPQHF.

The CDR3 DNA is TGTGCCAGCAGCGAACAGGGTTTAGGAGAGACCCAGTACTTC. Translation gives CASSEQGLGETQYF. The chain couples TRBV9 to TRBJ2-5; weak D call: TRBD1 (6 bases). CDR1 is SGDLS and CDR2 is YYNGEE in the germline V gene. The CDR3 has 14 residues. The V gene lost 3 bases and the J gene lost 4 bases, with 13 bases spanning the gap.

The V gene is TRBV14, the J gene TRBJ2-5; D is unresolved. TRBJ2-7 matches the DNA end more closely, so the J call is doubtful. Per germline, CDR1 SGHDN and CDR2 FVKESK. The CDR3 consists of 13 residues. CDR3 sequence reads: CASSQDGFHEQYF. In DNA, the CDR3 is TGTGCCAGCAGCCAAGATGGTTTTCACGAGCAGTACTTC.

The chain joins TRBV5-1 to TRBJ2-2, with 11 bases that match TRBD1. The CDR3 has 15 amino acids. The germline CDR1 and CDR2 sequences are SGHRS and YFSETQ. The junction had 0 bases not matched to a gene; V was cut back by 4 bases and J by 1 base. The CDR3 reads CASSGTGGNTGELFF. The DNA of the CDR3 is TGCGCCAGCAGCGGGACAGGGGGGAACACCGGGGAGCTGTTTTTT.